This is a list of T cell receptor beta chains from one sample in a study of blood T cells in healthy people across ages. In TCRdb, the 5' RACE reads were re-called with MiXCR into one record per CDR3 protein. The data hold 650,000 to 900,000 distinct CDR3 sequences, with about 62% observed a single time. The sequenced sample was blood. These receptors came from a man aged 25 to 45 in good health. Both conserved end residues are part of each CDR3. Each record gives: D gene, CDR3 length, J gene, V gene, clone size, CDR3 protein. A D gene is named only where the DNA matches it firmly. Clone size is not always given. Where it is, it says once, few, many or a class for expanded clones.

TRBD1	14	TRBJ1-4	TRBV18	-	CASKEGQANEKLFF
-	16	TRBJ2-4	TRBV12-3/TRBV12-4	-	CASSFRPQDRENIQYF
-	12	TRBJ1-4	TRBV12-3/TRBV12-4	few	CASSAGGEKLFF
TRBD1	16	TRBJ2-5	TRBV19	-	CASKREGTGSQETQYF
-	16	TRBJ2-1	TRBV29-1	once	CSVRGDRDGRVDEQFF
TRBD1	12	TRBJ2-7	TRBV12-3/TRBV12-4	few	CASRPGGSEQYF
-	15	TRBJ2-6	TRBV6-2/TRBV6-3	few	CASLGRTSGANVLTF
-	15	TRBJ1-2	TRBV6-1	-	CASSEARMGVYGYTF
-	12	TRBJ1-5	TRBV29-1	-	CSARVADQPQHF
-	18	TRBJ1-5	TRBV5-5	-	CASRYAKRQANSNQPQHF
-	13	TRBJ2-3	TRBV29-1	-	CSHPGARTDTQYF
TRBD1	15	TRBJ1-6	TRBV9	-	CASRGETGVNSPLHF
TRBD1	15	TRBJ2-5	TRBV4-3	-	CASSQDGTGGITQYF
-	17	TRBJ2-3	TRBV6-5	few	CASSYPGHPDGPDTQYF
-	14	TRBJ1-6	TRBV9	-	CASSYHVVNSPLHF
TRBD1	15	TRBJ2-1	TRBV15	few	CATTLDRAPYNEQFF
-	11	TRBJ2-1	TRBV20-1	-	CSAHSYNEQFF
TRBD1	15	TRBJ1-4	TRBV7-2	-	CASSLLGQNNEKLFF
-	16	TRBJ2-1	TRBV20-1	-	CSARDRTSSSYNEQFF
TRBD1	14	TRBJ1-2	TRBV9	few	CASSDLGGENGYTF
TRBD1	15	TRBJ2-7	TRBV7-3	-	CASSLGGQGGDEQYF
-	10	TRBJ2-7	TRBV6-2/TRBV6-3	few	CASTRYEQYF
-	15	-	TRBV12-3/TRBV12-4	-	CASSLSLLGRETQYF
TRBD2	16	TRBJ2-1	TRBV11-2	-	CASSLVAGVVSNEQFF
-	14	TRBJ2-5	TRBV6-5	-	CASSYGSGVETQYF
TRBD1	14	TRBJ1-2	TRBV29-1	few	CSVAPGGGDYGYTF
-	17	TRBJ1-1	TRBV9	-	CASSPQVGPMDLAEAFF
-	13	TRBJ2-5	TRBV10-3	once	CAISEALKETQYF
-	13	TRBJ2-1	TRBV4-3	-	CASSQTLRNEQFF
TRBD2	14	TRBJ2-7	TRBV7-6	-	CASSFVTGGNEQYF
TRBD1	15	TRBJ2-3	TRBV4-3	once	CASSQAGGADDTQYF